Listed below are T cell receptor beta chains from one sample, sequenced in a study of blood T cells in healthy people across ages. One entry per CDR3 protein, called by TCRdb with MiXCR from the 5' RACE reads. The repertoire holds approximately 960,000 distinct CDR3 sequences, with just under 30% as singletons. These data were also reused for a study on T cells of mothers and their children.

Sequencing was carried out using blood. The receptors were gathered from a middle-aged woman in good health. The CDR3 runs from the conserved cysteine through the conserved F or W. The D gene is left open where the match is weak. Clone size is given for some rows only: seen once, a few or many times, or a class if the clone is expanded.

NA,NA,TRBJ1-2,TRBV2,TGTGCCAGCAGTGATCGAACAGGGAATGGCTACACCTTC,CASSDRTGNGYTF
few,NA,TRBJ2-7,TRBV7-9,TGTGCCAGCAGCTCCTATGAAGGCAGACTCTACGAGCAGTACTTC,CASSSYEGRLYEQYF
NA,NA,TRBJ2-4,TRBV12-3/TRBV12-4,TGTGCCAGCAGTTTAAAGCGTTGGGGGAGGGGGGTGTATGAGCAGTACTTC,CASSLKRWGRGVYEQYF
few,NA,TRBJ1-5,TRBV4-2,TGTGCCAGCAGCCAAAAGGGGGGATATCAGCCCCAGCATTTT,CASSQKGGYQPQHF
few,NA,TRBJ2-4,TRBV2,TGTGCCAGCAGTGAAGGAGGGTATGGCATTCAGTACTTC,CASSEGGYGIQYF
NA,NA,TRBJ2-5,TRBV28,TGTGCCAGCAGTTCTCGGACACTACAAGGGACCCAGTACTTC,CASSSRTLQGTQYF
many,TRBD1,TRBJ1-4,TRBV7-2,TGTGCCAGCAGCCAATATGCAGGGGGCGTTGGTTATTGGACTGAAAAACTGTTTTTT,CASSQYAGGVGYWTEKLFF
NA,NA,TRBJ2-4,TRBV28,TGTGCGATAGGGGGGGGACTAGCCAAAAACATTCAGTACTTC,CAIGGGLAKNIQYF
many,NA,TRBJ2-7,TRBV4-2,TGTGCCAGCAGCCAAGTTCCCTACGAGCAGTACTTC,CASSQVPYEQYF
NA,NA,TRBJ2-3,TRBV4-2,TGTGCCAGCAGCCAACGCGCAGGGTCGGGAGATACGCAGTATTTT,CASSQRAGSGDTQYF
NA,TRBD2,TRBJ2-1,TRBV12-3/TRBV12-4,TGTGCCAGCACGAGACTAGCGGGGGGCGGTGAGCAGTTCTTC,CASTRLAGGGEQFF
NA,NA,TRBJ2-5,TRBV5-1,TGCGCCAGCAGTCAGGGTCACGCCGCCGATCAAGAGACCCAGTACTTC,CASSQGHAADQETQYF
many,NA,TRBJ2-6,TRBV4-2,TGTGCCAGCAGCCACTCAGGGGTATTCTCTGGGGCCAACGTCCTGACTTTC,CASSHSGVFSGANVLTF
NA,TRBD2,TRBJ2-5,TRBV5-1,TGCGCCAGCAGCCCGGCTGGCGGGAGGGCAAAGACCCAGTACTTC,CASSPAGGRAKTQYF
many,NA,TRBJ1-2,TRBV15,TGTGCCACCAGCAGTGCGGACGGACTCTATGGCTACACCTTC,CATSSADGLYGYTF